Sequencing of this T cell receptor (beta chain) was carried out in a study of T cell responses to AZD1222 COVID-19 vaccine. Overall study context: It was second doses at about 4 or about 12 weeks that were pooled.

General study results and limits: White British people made up most donors, females outnumbered males, and clonal diversity was possibly underestimated.

Method: immunoSEQ multiplex PCR; TCRdb's copy keeps in-frame clones and lacks some. The data hold about 110,000 clones, with more than 70% observed a single time. This CDR3 comprises 15 residues. Germline V lookup: CDR1 SGHTA, CDR2 FQGTGA. V was cut by 2 bases and J by 4 bases, with 9 bases left in between. A word on this clone: As yet, its antigen is unknown.

The rearrangement links TRBV7-3 to TRBJ1-6; D not resolved. The source is an adult in good health. The material was peripheral blood, obtained on day 0 of AZD1222 vaccination. As DNA, the CDR3 is TGTGCCAGCAGCTTACAAGCGGGATATAATTCACCCCTCCACTTT. Translation: CASSLQAGYNSPLHF.